The rows below give T cell receptor beta chains drawn from one sample of a study of T cells after posttransplantation cyclophosphamide. Clones were read by immunoSEQ multiplex PCR, and TCRdb kept only the in-frame ones, dropping some. The table has approximately 15,000 clones, roughly 80% seen once. The sample here was PBMCs, taken approximately 64 weeks after allogeneic stem cell transplant with calcineurin inhibitor and methotrexate. The receptors originated from a male patient between 25 and 40 years old who received an allogeneic stem cell transplant from an unrelated donor, was CMV-positive, and had acute and chronic GVHD. A share of the T cells may be of graft donor origin. Each CDR3 is given with its conserved first and last residue. The D gene is left open where the match is weak.

-	TRBV4-1	TRBJ2-3	TGCGCCAGCAGCCCCCACGGGGTACTGGCGGGCACAGATACGCAGTATTTT	CASSPHGVLAGTDTQYF
-	TRBV7-9	TRBJ2-1	TGTGCCAGCAGCTTAGGAGGCCAGGGTGCTTACAATGAGCAGTTCTTC	CASSLGGQGAYNEQFF
TRBD2	TRBV5-8	TRBJ2-5	TGTGCCAGCAGCGTGTTAGCGGGGGCATCCGAGACCCAGTACTTC	CASSVLAGASETQYF
-	TRBV7-6	TRBJ1-6	TGTGCCAGCAGCTTAGTCGGGGTTGGGGGGTATAATTCACCCCTCCACTTT	CASSLVGVGGYNSPLHF
-	TRBV7-9	TRBJ1-1	TGTGCCAGCAGCTTAGCACTAACCGGCGGTGAAGCTTTCTTT	CASSLALTGGEAFF
-	TRBV7-9	TRBJ1-1	TGTGCCAGCAGCTCTCAAGACAGCGCTTTCTTT	CASSSQDSAFF
-	TRBV6-6	TRBJ1-1	TGTGCCAGCAGTTTACAGCCGGGGGGATACACTGAAGCTTTCTTT	CASSLQPGGYTEAFF
TRBD2	TRBV18	TRBJ2-3	TGTGCCAGCTCATCTACCTATAGCGGGGGGGCCAATACGCAGTATTTT	CASSSTYSGGANTQYF
-	TRBV4-2	TRBJ2-1	TGTGCCAGCAGCCAAGTTGGGCTCGTCTACGAGCAGTTCTTC	CASSQVGLVYEQFF
TRBD1	TRBV7-2	TRBJ1-4	TGTGCCAGCAGCTCCTTGAGGGACAGGGGGCATGAAAAACTGTTTTTT	CASSSLRDRGHEKLFF